This paragraph covers one T cell receptor beta chain sequence. Its antigen remains unidentified. The sample belongs to a study of beta chain features in type 1 diabetes. Overall study context: Taken together, all samples contributed 107,917,701 examined sorted cells.

Study results and caveats: Patients with type 1 diabetes carried fewer insertions and had more deletions at their VDJ junctions.

The whole isolated RNA underwent reverse transcription, so sequencing captured expressed TCRB transcripts. Assay: immunoSEQ multiplex PCR; the TCRdb copy retains only in-frame clones and omits some. The top ten clones hold approximately 0.05% of a sample with 450,000 or so clones, roughly 11% of them seen once. A sort by CD45RO/CCR7/CD25/CD127/CD95/CD27 yielded CD4+ naive, central memory, regulatory and stem cell-like memory cells. The germline V gene has CDR1 ENHRY and CDR2 SYGVKD. The CDR3 is made up of 11 amino acids. V shed 5 bases, J shed 11 bases, and the junction held 4 bases outside the gene matches.

The TCR comes from a woman aged 18-29 years in good health. The sample taken for sequencing was naive CD4+ T cells from blood. The rearrangement links TRBV10-3 to TRBJ1-2; 8 positions match TRBD1. The CDR3 DNA is TGTGCCATCAGTTCGACAGGGGATTACACCTTC. This gives the protein CAISSTGDYTF.